This T cell receptor beta chain was retrieved from a study of shared clonotypes between healthy human individuals. Positive CCR7 selection of CD45RO-negative cells yielded the naive CD8 cells, and terminally differentiated effector memory CD45RA+ cells were excluded. The CDR3 covers 13 residues. CDR1 is MDHEN, CDR2 SYDVKM, per germline. The deep-level immunoSEQ assay was used. Data came from immunoSEQ multiplex PCR; TCRdb stores just in-frame clones and leaves some out. The sample yields hundreds of thousands of clones, 85% to 95% seen once. The sample was naive CD8+ T cells sorted from blood. The receptor was isolated from a woman aged 30 to 39 in good health. The rearrangement links TRBV28 to TRBJ2-5; D unresolved. The J call could be wrong; TRBJ2-7 is a better fit for the DNA end. CDR3 in amino acids: CASSGMISYEQYF. CDR3 bases: TGTGCCAGCAGCGGAATGATCTCCTACGAGCAGTACTTC.